Shown below are 19 T cell receptor beta chains from a single sample sequenced in a study of blood T cell repertoires in COVID-19. Method: immunoSEQ multiplex PCR; TCRdb's copy keeps in-frame clones and lacks some. Of approximately 12,000 clones listed, around 82% are singletons. The material sequenced was peripheral blood. The source of these receptors is a woman aged 55-75 years with acute or convalescent COVID-19.

The CDR3 sequence: CASKRLPTSGGWSTDTQYF. The CDR3 nucleotides are TGCGCCAGCAAGAGACTTCCCACTAGCGGGGGATGGAGCACAGATACGCAGTATTTT. The chain uses TRBV5-1 and TRBJ2-3; 11 bases match TRBD2. CDR1 is SGHRS, CDR2 YFSETQ, per germline. This CDR3 has 19 residues. The J segment lost 0 bases and the V segment lost 6 bases, leaving 15 bases of the junction unmatched.

The J gene is TRBJ2-5, the V gene TRBV6-1; possibly TRBD1 for D (6 bases). The CDR3 contains 13 residues. CDR1 is MNHNS and CDR2 is SASEGT in the germline V gene. Trimming shortened V by 1 base and J by 11 bases, and 14 bases separated the two germline ends. CDR3 in DNA: TGTGCCAGCAGTGAAGGGAATTGGGGGCTACAGTACTTC. The encoded protein is CASSEGNWGLQYF.

Here the CDR3 DNA reads TGTGCCAGCAGCTTGATAGGCTGGGGGACTAGCACCGGGGAGCTGTTTTTT. Translated, it gives CASSLIGWGTSTGELFF. V is TRBV5-6 and J is TRBJ2-2; 8 nucleotides line up with TRBD2. Germline CDR1 and CDR2: SGHDT and YYEEEE. CDR3 length equals 17 residues. V lost 1 base, J lost 4 bases, and 9 bases stayed unmatched.

The rearrangement uses TRBV3-1 (or the pseudogene TRBV3-2) and TRBJ2-3; possible D gene TRBD1, 6 bases. The CDR3 is made up of 15 amino acids. The ends were cut back, 5 bases at V and 0 bases at J, with 12 bases in the middle. Germline CDR1 is LGHDT and CDR2 is YNNKEL (reference sequence). CDR3 sequence: CASSTGTLSTDTQYF. The CDR3 DNA reads as TGTGCCAGCAGCACCGGGACACTTAGCACAGATACGCAGTATTTT.

The V gene is TRBV19, the J gene TRBJ1-4; no reliable D call. This CDR3 spans 19 amino acids. Germline lookup yields CDR1 LNHDA and CDR2 SQIVND (reference sequence). V lost 5 bases and J lost 8, with 30 bases in between. The CDR3 DNA is TGTGCCAGTAGTTTACGACCGTTCTCGGAGGCTGAAAATAAAGAAAAACTGTTTTTT. Protein sequence: CASSLRPFSEAENKEKLFF.

CDR3 amino acids: CASRGGRSTDTQYF. The CDR3 region has the DNA TGCGCCAGCCGGGGGGGGCGGAGCACAGATACGCAGTATTTT. This sequence joins TRBV5-1 and TRBJ2-3; TRBD2 matches at 8 bases. With 7 bases clipped from V and 0 bases from J, the junction kept 4 bases outside the gene matches. Germline lookup yields CDR1 SGHRS and CDR2 YFSETQ. The CDR3 loop spans 14 amino acids. Full variable domain (outside the CDR3, taken from reference TRBV5-1 and TRBJ2-3): KAGVTQTPRYLIKTRGQQVTLSCSPISGHRSVSWYQQTPGQGLQFLFEYFSETQRNKGNFPGRFSGRQFSNSRSEMNVSTLELGDSALYLCASRGGRSTDTQYFGPGTRLTVL.

This clone was detected a few times. The chain is built from TRBV4-1 and TRBJ1-1; the match to TRBD1 covers 11 bases. Germline loops: CDR1 MGHRA, CDR2 YSYEKL. Germline trimming cut 1 base from V and 6 bases from J; bases unmatched to any gene: 7. CDR3 length equals 16 residues. CDR3 sequence: CASSQVGGQGAAEAFF. CDR3 nucleotide sequence: TGCGCCAGCAGCCAAGTTGGTGGACAGGGGGCTGCTGAAGCTTTCTTT.

The rearrangement links TRBV15 to TRBJ1-5; perhaps TRBD1 as D (5 bases). Trimming removed 0 bases from V and 0 bases from J, with 15 bases in between. This CDR3 has 18 amino acids. Germline CDR1 LNHNV, CDR2 YYDKDF (reference sequence). The CDR3 reads CATSRDGPRDYSNQPQHF. The CDR3 DNA is TGTGCCACCAGCAGAGATGGTCCCAGGGACTATAGCAATCAGCCCCAGCATTTT.

This clone was seen once. The rearrangement links TRBV9 to TRBJ2-7; TRBD2 agrees at 10 bases. Germline CDR1 and CDR2: SGDLS and YYNGEE. The CDR3 sequence is 14 residues long. The trim removed 4 bases at V and 3 bases at J, leaving 4 bases unmatched. DNA of the CDR3: TGTGCCAGCAGCTTCGGGACTAGCGACTACGAGCAGTACTTC. As protein: CASSFGTSDYEQYF.

The gene calls are TRBV13 and TRBJ2-2, with D perhaps matching TRBD1 (5 bases). Germline CDR1 and CDR2: PRHDT and FYEKMQ (reference sequence). The CDR3 spans 18 residues. V lost 5 bases to trimming and J lost 5 bases, with 24 bases between them. CDR3 sequence (DNA): TGTGCCAGCAGCCCGATCACCGAAATAACAGGTCAGACCGGGGAGCTGTTTTTT. This gives the protein CASSPITEITGQTGELFF.

J is TRBJ1-2 and V is TRBV28; no firm D call. The germline gives CDR1 MDHEN, CDR2 SYDVKM. V was trimmed by 6 bases and J by 8 bases, leaving 19 bases between them. This CDR3 is 14 amino acids long. The CDR3 protein is CASSPPFGGLGYTF. The CDR3 nucleotides read TGTGCCAGCAGCCCCCCCTTCGGAGGGCTAGGCTACACCTTC.

This sequence joins TRBV4-1 and TRBJ2-1, with 11 bases matching TRBD2. The CDR3 contains 15 residues. The germline V gene encodes CDR1 MGHRA and CDR2 YSYEKL. V gave up 4 bases and J gave up 7 bases; unmatched junction bases: 6. CDR3 sequence: CASSPEGLAANEQFF. CDR3 bases: TGCGCCAGCAGCCCGGAGGGACTAGCGGCAAATGAGCAGTTCTTC.

This rearrangement joins TRBV5-5 to TRBJ2-7; 11 bases match TRBD1. The CDR3 is 16 amino acids. Trimming removed 5 bases from V and 3 bases from J; junction bases left unmatched: 10. Germline V lookup: CDR1 SGHKS, CDR2 YYEKEE (reference sequence). The CDR3 DNA follows: TGTGCCAGCAGTGAGGGCCCGGGACAGGGGGTCTACGAGCAGTACTTC. Its translation: CASSEGPGQGVYEQYF.

In this sample, this clone turned up a few times. This rearrangement joins TRBV2 to TRBJ1-3; D ambiguous. Germline V gene sequence: CDR1 SNHLY, CDR2 FYNNEI. The V gene lost 6 bases and the J gene lost 0 bases, with 9 bases spanning the gap. The CDR3 runs to 14 residues. The CDR3 here is CASSPPVSGNTIYF. CDR3 sequence (DNA): TGTGCCAGCAGCCCCCCAGTCTCTGGAAACACCATATATTTT.

The rearrangement links TRBV3-1 (or the pseudogene TRBV3-2) to TRBJ1-4, with 10 bases fitting TRBD1. Unmatched junction bases numbered 11, after V lost 4 bases and J lost 6 bases. CDR3 length: 17 residues. Germline CDR1 LGHDT, CDR2 YNNKEL (reference sequence). DNA for the CDR3: TGTGCCAGCAGCCTCAGTCCCGGGACAGGGGAGGATGAAAAACTGTTTTTT. Translating gives CASSLSPGTGEDEKLFF.

In nucleotides, the CDR3 is TGTGCCAGCAGTGCCCAACCGGCGGGGGCTGGGGCCAACGTCCTGACTTTC. Translation: CASSAQPAGAGANVLTF. V usage is TRBV6-4 and J usage is TRBJ2-6; 7 bases are a match to TRBD2. V shed 4 bases, J shed 2 bases, and the junction held 8 bases outside the gene matches. From germline, CDR1 is MRHNA and CDR2 SNTAGT. The CDR3 has 17 residues.

Concerning this clone: No DNA is shown, since the ends of the CDR3 on it are uncertain; the CDR3 is the one TCRdb lists. CDR3 protein: CASSQGFWRRRSGNEKLFF. V and J are TRBV4-2 and TRBJ1-4. Termini included, the CDR3 measures 19 amino acids. The germline CDR1 and CDR2 sequences are LGHNA and YNFKEQ.

The rearrangement uses TRBV6-5 and TRBJ2-7, with D uncertain. Germline V gene lookup returns CDR1 MNHEY and CDR2 SVGAGI. V was cut by 6 bases and J by 3 bases, with 6 bases left in between. This CDR3 has 11 amino acids. The CDR3 DNA sequence: TGTGCCAGCAGAAGCGTCTACGAGCAGTACTTC. Protein: CASRSVYEQYF.

The genes are TRBV29-1 and TRBJ2-2; D may be TRBD1 (5 bases). Trimming pared 6 bases from V and 6 bases from J, leaving 11 bases between. The CDR3 is 12 amino acids. Germline CDR1 reads SQVTM; CDR2 reads ANQGSEA. This CDR3 is CSVQGFAGELFF. The CDR3 region has the DNA TGCAGCGTCCAGGGTTTCGCCGGGGAGCTGTTTTTT.